This T cell receptor beta chain was sequenced in a study of identifying expanded T cells in peripheral blood. Here immunoSEQ multiplex PCR was the method, and the copy in TCRdb shows in-frame clones only, minus some. The data show about 80,000 clones, roughly 90% seen once. Healthy donors had no documented immune events, such as infections, while sampled. Study outcomes and limitations: Two-week clone count variance significantly increased as total template count grew. Differentially abundant clones: approximately 1.3 between replicates, 15 to 17 at around 14 days, less than 20 at four.

A word on this clone: Antigen specificity is unknown.

The CDR3 contains 14 residues. Germline lookup yields CDR1 SGHRS and CDR2 YFSETQ. V shed 5 bases and J shed 8 bases, with 19 bases lying between them. Material for sequencing was blood. The source of this sequence is a person between 18 and 75 years old in good health. J is TRBJ1-2 and V is TRBV5-1; no reliable D call. The DNA of the CDR3 is TGCGCCAGCAGGCCCGCGGGAAACGGTTTGGGCTACACCTTC. Translating gives CASRPAGNGLGYTF. Full variable domain (rest looked up from reference TRBV5-1 and TRBJ1-2): KAGVTQTPRYLIKTRGQQVTLSCSPISGHRSVSWYQQTPGQGLQFLFEYFSETQRNKGNFPGRFSGRQFSNSRSEMNVSTLELGDSALYLCASRPAGNGLGYTFGSGTRLTVV.